This record concerns one T cell receptor beta chain sequence. The antigen remains unidentified. This CDR3 has 15 amino acids. Germline trimming cut 6 bases from V and 6 bases from J; bases unmatched to any gene: 6. The germline gives CDR1 MNHNS, CDR2 SASEGT. This sample was taken from a study of cytomegalovirus exposure and HLA in healthy donors. 60 Vbeta and 13 Jbeta primers were used in PCR. TCRdb's table, derived via immunoSEQ multiplex PCR, lists solely in-frame clones and lacks some. Among 100,000 or so clones, about 77% were seen once, and the ten largest hold under 5.5%. Notes on the study in general: A later analysis linked a missense DCLRE1C variant to TCR beta V- and J-gene trimming. For most TCR beta V segments, an earlier analysis put the productive rate at about 90% or about 30% of the time.

This rearrangement joins TRBV6-1 to TRBJ2-1; TRBD2 agrees at 12 bases. This clonotype was sampled from a young woman in good health and CMV-seropositive. Sequencing was performed on PBMCs. CDR3 DNA: TGTGCCAGCAGACCGCTAGCGGGAGGGGTCAATGAGCAGTTCTTC. It codes for CASRPLAGGVNEQFF.